This T cell receptor (beta chain) was observed in a study of OX40 agonist ivuxolimab in advanced cancers. Study details: As their treatment, patients were administered ivuxolimab, an agonistic anti-OX40 (CD134) antibody. Three patients got partial responses; one had hepatocellular carcinoma and two had cutaneous melanoma. The eligibility criteria allowed prior anti-PD-1, anti-PD-L1 or anti-CTLA-4 therapy, and 30% to 45% had some.

Clones were read by immunoSEQ multiplex PCR, and TCRdb kept only the in-frame ones, dropping some. The sample shows 70,000 to 95,000 clones, 86% of them seen only once. Study-level points and caveats: In general, CD8+ T cells held more expanded clones than CD4+ did, on average.

Comments on this clone: What it recognizes is unknown.

This CDR3 is built from 19 residues. The source material was CD4+ or CD8+ T cells sorted from blood, sampled in a trial of the OX40 agonist ivuxolimab. This TCR was recovered from an adult with an advanced solid tumor such as melanoma, head and neck, liver or kidney cancer. This chain links TRBV21-1 with TRBJ2-1; TRBD2, the table's D call, was not compared with the DNA. TRBV21-1 is reported as a pseudogene. CDR3 coding DNA: TGTGCCAGCAGCAAAGATACGTTCATAAGACTCCCCTCCTACAATGAGCAGTTCTTC. It translates to CASSKDTFIRLPSYNEQFF.